By sample share, the clone carrying this T cell receptor beta chain is medium-sized. Its antigen is undetermined. The sample is drawn from a study of immune evolution from preneoplasia to lung adenocarcinoma. Study observations and caveats: Normal lung had highest clonality; later lesions appeared denser, more diverse.

Each case's diagnosis was confirmed by two pathologists on H&E. Using immunoSEQ multiplex PCR, the repertoire was profiled, and TCRdb retains in-frame clones only, with some absent. The sample lists roughly 21,000 clones; roughly 80% were seen once. This CDR3 is built from 12 residues. Germline assignment: CDR1 LNHDA and CDR2 SQIVND (reference sequence). V was pared by 6 bases and J by 6 bases, with 5 bases of the junction left unmatched. Sequences were obtained from FFPE invasive lung adenocarcinoma tissue. The origin of this receptor is a person between 55 and 69 years old with lung adenocarcinoma. The chain has TRBV19 and TRBJ2-7, with 7 bases aligning to TRBD1. This CDR3 is CASSNDRAEQYF. The CDR3 DNA follows: TGTGCCAGTAGCAACGACAGGGCCGAGCAGTACTTC.